A selection of T cell receptor beta chains follows, all from one sample in a study of T cell repertoires in cytomegalovirus infection. TCRdb recomputed calls from the reads with MiXCR, one row per CDR3 protein. This sample yields about 330,000 distinct CDR3 sequences, of which 9.5% are seen a single time; 3.5% to 4.5% belongs to the top ten. The sequenced material came from PBMCs. The receptors stem from a human donor in good health (CMV status not recorded). Some clones in this sample may be carry-over from other donors' samples. Each CDR3 is given with its conserved first and last residue. The order of the fields is clone size, J gene, V gene, D gene, CDR3 protein, CDR3 DNA. The D gene is left open where the match is weak. Size is stated for part of the rows, as once, few or many counts, or as a class when the clone is expanded.

clone size: few; J gene: TRBJ2-5; V gene: TRBV4-1; D gene: .; CDR3 protein: CASSQDPFSFPLRGTQYF; CDR3 DNA: TGCGCCAGCAGCCAAGATCCCTTTTCGTTTCCCCTGCGGGGGACCCAGTACTTC
clone size: few; J gene: TRBJ2-1; V gene: TRBV20-1; D gene: .; CDR3 protein: CSARGSGAGEQFF; CDR3 DNA: TGCAGTGCTAGAGGGTCGGGGGCAGGGGAGCAGTTCTTC
clone size: few; J gene: TRBJ1-2; V gene: TRBV29-1; D gene: TRBD1; CDR3 protein: CSVETGQGPYGYTF; CDR3 DNA: TGCAGCGTTGAAACCGGACAGGGTCCCTATGGCTACACCTTC
clone size: many; J gene: TRBJ1-3; V gene: TRBV7-2; D gene: .; CDR3 protein: CASSLGSGGSGNTIYF; CDR3 DNA: TGTGCCAGCAGCTTAGGGTCCGGGGGGTCGGGAAACACCATATATTTT
clone size: many; J gene: TRBJ2-7; V gene: TRBV2; D gene: TRBD2; CDR3 protein: CASMGGTLAYEQYF; CDR3 DNA: TGTGCCAGCATGGGAGGGACCCTCGCCTACGAGCAGTACTTC
clone size: few; J gene: TRBJ2-7; V gene: TRBV6-5; D gene: .; CDR3 protein: CASAAGHTYEQYF; CDR3 DNA: TGTGCCAGCGCGGCGGGCCACACCTACGAGCAGTACTTC
clone size: few; J gene: TRBJ2-5; V gene: TRBV28; D gene: TRBD1; CDR3 protein: CASSSQGARVTQYF; CDR3 DNA: TGTGCCAGCAGTTCACAGGGGGCACGGGTGACCCAGTACTTC
clone size: many; J gene: TRBJ2-1; V gene: TRBV7-8; D gene: TRBD2; CDR3 protein: CASSLRAGVLDLVNEQFF; CDR3 DNA: TGTGCCAGCAGCTTACGGGCGGGAGTGTTAGATCTTGTGAATGAGCAGTTCTTC
clone size: many; J gene: TRBJ2-7; V gene: TRBV7-2; D gene: TRBD2; CDR3 protein: CASSLASGRAPYEQYF; CDR3 DNA: TGTGCCAGCAGCTTAGCCAGCGGGAGGGCCCCCTACGAGCAGTACTTC
clone size: .; J gene: TRBJ1-4; V gene: TRBV18; D gene: .; CDR3 protein: CASSPGGSREKLFF; CDR3 DNA: TGTGCCAGCTCACCAGGAGGGAGTAGGGAAAAACTGTTTTTT
clone size: .; J gene: TRBJ1-6; V gene: TRBV19; D gene: TRBD1; CDR3 protein: CASRPQGASYNSPLHF; CDR3 DNA: TGTGCCAGCCGTCCACAGGGGGCTTCCTATAATTCACCCCTCCACTTT
clone size: many; J gene: TRBJ2-4; V gene: TRBV7-2; D gene: .; CDR3 protein: CASSAAGTFFKNIQYF; CDR3 DNA: TGTGCCAGCAGCGCTGCAGGGACTTTTTTCAAAAACATTCAGTACTTC
clone size: few; J gene: TRBJ1-1; V gene: TRBV14; D gene: TRBD1; CDR3 protein: CASSHQGGTEAFF; CDR3 DNA: TGTGCCAGCAGCCACCAGGGGGGCACTGAAGCTTTCTTT
clone size: few; J gene: TRBJ2-5; V gene: TRBV15; D gene: TRBD1; CDR3 protein: CATSRAQGANLRTQYF; CDR3 DNA: TGTGCCACCAGCAGAGCCCAGGGGGCGAACCTAAGGACCCAGTACTTC
clone size: .; J gene: TRBJ2-7; V gene: TRBV27; D gene: .; CDR3 protein: CASSYDRGEQYF; CDR3 DNA: TGTGCCAGCAGTTATGACAGAGGCGAGCAGTACTTC
clone size: many; J gene: TRBJ1-1; V gene: TRBV20-1; D gene: TRBD1; CDR3 protein: CSASTGPGTEAFF; CDR3 DNA: TGCAGTGCGTCGACAGGGCCGGGCACTGAAGCTTTCTTT
clone size: few; J gene: TRBJ2-3; V gene: TRBV7-2; D gene: TRBD2; CDR3 protein: CAISIGGGGKSDTQYF; CDR3 DNA: TGTGCCATCAGTATCGGGGGGGGGGGTAAATCAGATACGCAGTATTTT
clone size: .; J gene: TRBJ1-1; V gene: TRBV28; D gene: .; CDR3 protein: CASSSHVGHTEAFF; CDR3 DNA: TGTGCCAGCAGTTCTCATGTTGGACACACTGAAGCTTTCTTT
clone size: .; J gene: TRBJ2-1; V gene: TRBV10-3; D gene: .; CDR3 protein: CAISELERSYNEQFF; CDR3 DNA: TGTGCCATCAGTGAGTTGGAGCGGTCCTACAATGAGCAGTTCTTC
clone size: many; J gene: TRBJ2-1; V gene: TRBV12-3/TRBV12-4; D gene: TRBD2; CDR3 protein: CASSASSGGKEQFF; CDR3 DNA: TGTGCCAGCAGTGCCTCTTCGGGGGGTAAGGAGCAGTTCTTC
clone size: .; J gene: TRBJ2-1; V gene: TRBV19; D gene: .; CDR3 protein: CASSSSDLYNEQFF; CDR3 DNA: TGTGCCAGTAGTTCCTCGGATTTATACAATGAGCAGTTCTTC
clone size: many; J gene: TRBJ2-3; V gene: TRBV12-3/TRBV12-4; D gene: TRBD2; CDR3 protein: CASSLPSGSLDTQYF; CDR3 DNA: TGTGCCAGCAGTTTACCTAGCGGGAGTTTGGATACGCAGTATTTT
clone size: .; J gene: TRBJ2-5; V gene: TRBV6-2/TRBV6-3; D gene: TRBD2; CDR3 protein: CASSQRWFGSGTQETQYF; CDR3 DNA: TGTGCCAGCAGTCAAAGGTGGTTCGGTAGCGGGACACAAGAGACCCAGTACTTC